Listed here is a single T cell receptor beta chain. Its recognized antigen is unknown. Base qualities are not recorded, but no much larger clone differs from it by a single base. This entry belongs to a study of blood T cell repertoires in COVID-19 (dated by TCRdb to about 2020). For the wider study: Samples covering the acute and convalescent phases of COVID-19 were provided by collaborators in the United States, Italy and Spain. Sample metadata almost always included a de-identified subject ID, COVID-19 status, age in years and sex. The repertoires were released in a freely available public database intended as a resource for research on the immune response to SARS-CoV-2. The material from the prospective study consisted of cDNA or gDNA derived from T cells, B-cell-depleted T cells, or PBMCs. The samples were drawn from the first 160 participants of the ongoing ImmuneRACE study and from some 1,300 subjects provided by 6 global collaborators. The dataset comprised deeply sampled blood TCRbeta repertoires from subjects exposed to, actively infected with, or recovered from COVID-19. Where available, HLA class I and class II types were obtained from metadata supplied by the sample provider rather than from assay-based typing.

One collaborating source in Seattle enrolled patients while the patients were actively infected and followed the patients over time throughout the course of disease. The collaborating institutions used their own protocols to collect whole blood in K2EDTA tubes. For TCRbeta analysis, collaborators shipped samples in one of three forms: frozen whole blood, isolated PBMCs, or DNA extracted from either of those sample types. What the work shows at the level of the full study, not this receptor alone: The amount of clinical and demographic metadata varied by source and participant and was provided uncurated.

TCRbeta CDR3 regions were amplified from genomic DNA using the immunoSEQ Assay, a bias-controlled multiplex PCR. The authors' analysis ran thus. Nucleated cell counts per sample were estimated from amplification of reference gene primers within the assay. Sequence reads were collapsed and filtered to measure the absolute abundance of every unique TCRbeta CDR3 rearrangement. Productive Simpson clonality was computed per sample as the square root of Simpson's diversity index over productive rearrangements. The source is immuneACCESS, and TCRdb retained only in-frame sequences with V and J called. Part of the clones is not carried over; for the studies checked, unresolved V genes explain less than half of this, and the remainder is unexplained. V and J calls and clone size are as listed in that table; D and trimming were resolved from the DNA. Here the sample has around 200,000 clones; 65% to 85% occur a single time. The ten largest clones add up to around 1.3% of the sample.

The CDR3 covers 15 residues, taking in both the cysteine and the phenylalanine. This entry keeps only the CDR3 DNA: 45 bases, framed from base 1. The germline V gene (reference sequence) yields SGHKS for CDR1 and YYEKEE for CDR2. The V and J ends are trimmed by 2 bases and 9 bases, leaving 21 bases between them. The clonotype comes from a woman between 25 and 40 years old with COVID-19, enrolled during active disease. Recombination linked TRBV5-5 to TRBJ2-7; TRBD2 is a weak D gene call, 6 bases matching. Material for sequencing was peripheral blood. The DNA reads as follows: TGTGCCAGCAGCTTTTCGGCGGGGCAAGGTACTGCGCAGTACTTC. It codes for CASSFSAGQGTAQYF. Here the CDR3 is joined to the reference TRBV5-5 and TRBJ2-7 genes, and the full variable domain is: DAGVTQSPTHLIKTRGQQVTLRCSPISGHKSVSWYQQVLGQGPQFIFQYYEKEERGRGNFPDRFSARQFPNYSSELNVNALLLGDSALYLCASSFSAGQGTAQYFGPGTRLTVT.